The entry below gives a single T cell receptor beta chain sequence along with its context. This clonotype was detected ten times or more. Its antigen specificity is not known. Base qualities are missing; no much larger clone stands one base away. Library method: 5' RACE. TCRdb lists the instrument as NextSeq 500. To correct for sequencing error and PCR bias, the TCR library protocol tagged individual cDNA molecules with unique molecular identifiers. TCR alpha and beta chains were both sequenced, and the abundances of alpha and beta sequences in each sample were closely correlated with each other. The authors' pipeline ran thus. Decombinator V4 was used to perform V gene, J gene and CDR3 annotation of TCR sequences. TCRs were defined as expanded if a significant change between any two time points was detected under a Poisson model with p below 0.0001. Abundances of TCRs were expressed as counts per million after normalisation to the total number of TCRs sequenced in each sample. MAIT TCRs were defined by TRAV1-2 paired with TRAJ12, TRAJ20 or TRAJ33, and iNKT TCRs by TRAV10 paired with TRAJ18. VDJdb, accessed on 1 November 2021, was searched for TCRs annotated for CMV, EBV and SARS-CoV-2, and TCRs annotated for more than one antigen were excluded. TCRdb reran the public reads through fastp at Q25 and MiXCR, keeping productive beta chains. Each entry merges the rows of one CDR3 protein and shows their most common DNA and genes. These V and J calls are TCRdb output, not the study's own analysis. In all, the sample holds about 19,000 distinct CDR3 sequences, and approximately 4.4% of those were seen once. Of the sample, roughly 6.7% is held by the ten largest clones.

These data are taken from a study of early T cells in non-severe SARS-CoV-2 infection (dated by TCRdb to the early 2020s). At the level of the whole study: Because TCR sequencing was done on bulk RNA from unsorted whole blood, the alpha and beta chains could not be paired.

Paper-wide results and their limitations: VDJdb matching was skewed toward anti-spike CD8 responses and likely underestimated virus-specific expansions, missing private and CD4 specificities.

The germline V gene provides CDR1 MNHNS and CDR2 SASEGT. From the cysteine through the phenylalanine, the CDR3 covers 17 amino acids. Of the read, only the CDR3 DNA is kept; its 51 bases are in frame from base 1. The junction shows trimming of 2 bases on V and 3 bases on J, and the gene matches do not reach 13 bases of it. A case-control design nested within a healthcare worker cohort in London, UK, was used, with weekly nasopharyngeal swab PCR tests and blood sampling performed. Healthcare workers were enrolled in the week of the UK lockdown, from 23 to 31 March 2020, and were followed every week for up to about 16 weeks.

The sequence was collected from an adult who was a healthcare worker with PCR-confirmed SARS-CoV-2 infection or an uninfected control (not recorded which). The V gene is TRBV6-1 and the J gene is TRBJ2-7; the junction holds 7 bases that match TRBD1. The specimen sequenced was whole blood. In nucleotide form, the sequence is TGTGCCAGCAGTGAACCTTTTGACCGGGACAGATTCTACGAGCAGTACTTC. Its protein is CASSEPFDRDRFYEQYF.